This is a list of T cell receptor beta chains from one sample in a study of PD-L1 blockade in urothelial cancer. The method was immunoSEQ multiplex PCR; TCRdb's version includes in-frame clones alone and lacks a portion of them. The data hold about 57,000 clones, with approximately 80% observed a single time. This material consisted of PBMCs, taken around atezolizumab (anti-PD-L1) treatment. The receptors were gathered from a man between 65 and 80 years old with urothelial cancer. CDR3s leave out the opening cysteine and the closing phenylalanine or tryptophan. The order of the fields is J gene, V gene, CDR3 protein.

J: TRBJ2-4; V: TRBV5-4; CDR3: ASSFGGEENIQY
J: TRBJ2-2; V: TRBV7-8; CDR3: ASNYGRAGGELF
J: TRBJ1-3; V: TRBV2; CDR3: ASRRTGGTGNTIY
J: TRBJ2-7; V: TRBV4-1; CDR3: ASSQDARLAGVYEQY
J: TRBJ1-2; V: TRBV7-8; CDR3: ASSLRRGAYQT
J: TRBJ1-2; V: TRBV7-8; CDR3: ASSSTGADGGYT
J: TRBJ2-3; V: TRBV19; CDR3: ASSIGLAGAGDTQY
J: TRBJ2-2; V: TRBV19; CDR3: ASGGGQGARENTGELF
J: TRBJ2-3; V: TRBV7-2; CDR3: ASSLGGVPDTQY
J: TRBJ1-6; V: TRBV4-1; CDR3: ASSQDFSGPLH
J: TRBJ1-1; V: TRBV9; CDR3: ASSSDPAGTEAF
J: TRBJ2-5; V: TRBV7-7; CDR3: ASSQGGRGTQY
J: TRBJ2-4; V: TRBV30; CDR3: AWTGGNIQY
J: TRBJ2-7; V: TRBV29-1; CDR3: SVGGLGYEQY
J: TRBJ1-1; V: TRBV5-6; CDR3: ASSSGTGIEAF
J: TRBJ1-2; V: TRBV9; CDR3: ASSVEVGDHYGYT
J: TRBJ2-2; V: TRBV28; CDR3: ASSINRGHAGELF
J: TRBJ2-3; V: TRBV29-1; CDR3: SVDRSDTQY
J: TRBJ1-1; V: TRBV19; CDR3: ASSTLGQGNTEAF
J: TRBJ1-5; V: TRBV4-1; CDR3: ASSQEITGANQPQH
J: TRBJ1-2; V: TRBV4-1; CDR3: ASSQDASENYGYT
J: TRBJ2-7; V: TRBV5-4; CDR3: ASSLRGLRDEQY
J: TRBJ1-3; V: TRBV7-9; CDR3: ASSLKGRPSGNTIY
J: TRBJ2-3; V: TRBV5-1; CDR3: ASSSPHLAGVADTQY
J: TRBJ2-7; V: TRBV5-1; CDR3: ASSLDRDLYEQY